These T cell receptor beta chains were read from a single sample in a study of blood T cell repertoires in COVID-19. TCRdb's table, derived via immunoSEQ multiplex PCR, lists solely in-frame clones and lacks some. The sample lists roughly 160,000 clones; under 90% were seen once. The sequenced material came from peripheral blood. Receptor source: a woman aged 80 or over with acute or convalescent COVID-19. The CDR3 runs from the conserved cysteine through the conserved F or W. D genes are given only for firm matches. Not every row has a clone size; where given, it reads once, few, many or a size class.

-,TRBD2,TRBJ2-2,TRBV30,TGTGCCTGGACCCCTGGGACTAGCGGGAGGGCCACCGGGGAGCTGTTTTTT,CAWTPGTSGRATGELFF
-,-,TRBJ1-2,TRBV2,TGTGCCAGCAGCCTGGTACCCAACCCAGCTAACTATGGCTACACCTTC,CASSLVPNPANYGYTF
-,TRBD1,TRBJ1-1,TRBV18,TGTGCCAGCTCACCATTGCGGCCAACAGGGGTAGGGAACACTGAAGCTTTCTTT,CASSPLRPTGVGNTEAFF
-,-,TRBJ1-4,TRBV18,TGTGCCAGCTCACCCCGGGAGCCTATTAATGAAAAACTGTTTTTT,CASSPREPINEKLFF
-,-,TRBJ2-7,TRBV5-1,TGCGCCAGCAGCTCCCTTTTACAGAGCTCCTACGAGCAGTACTTC,CASSSLLQSSYEQYF
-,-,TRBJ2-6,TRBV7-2,TGTGCCAGCAGCTCGGCTGGGGCCAACGTCCTGACTTTC,CASSSAGANVLTF
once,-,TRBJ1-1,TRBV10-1,TGCGCCAGCAGTGACCAAACGCAGGGGCCCCTGAAAGCTTTCTTT,CASSDQTQGPLKAFF
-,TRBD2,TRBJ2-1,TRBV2,TGTGCCAGCAGTGGCTCTAGCGGGATTGGGGGCTCCTACAATGAGCAGTTCTTC,CASSGSSGIGGSYNEQFF
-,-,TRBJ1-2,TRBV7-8,TGTGCCAGCAGCCCCTCCGGCGGTCACCCCTATGGCTACACCTTC,CASSPSGGHPYGYTF
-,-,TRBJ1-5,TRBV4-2,TGTGCCAGCAGCCAAGGTGGCAGGGACTGGCCTCAGCCCCAGCATTTT,CASSQGGRDWPQPQHF
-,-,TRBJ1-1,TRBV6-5,TGTGCCAGCCTCACGCACATGAACACTGAAGCTTTCTTT,CASLTHMNTEAFF
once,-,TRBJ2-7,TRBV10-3,TGTGCCATCAGTGGGACACGGAGCTCCTACGAGCAGTACTTC,CAISGTRSSYEQYF
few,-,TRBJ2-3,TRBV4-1,TGCGCCAGCAGCCTTCTTGACTCGGACTACACAGATACGCAGTATTTT,CASSLLDSDYTDTQYF
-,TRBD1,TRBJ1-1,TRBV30,TGTGCCGGGAGGACAGGGGGCGCGGTAAAAGCTTTCTTT,CAGRTGGAVKAFF
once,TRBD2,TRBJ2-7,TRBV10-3,TGTGCCATCAGTGATCCTCTTTCCGGGACTAGCGGATACGAGCAGTACTTC,CAISDPLSGTSGYEQYF
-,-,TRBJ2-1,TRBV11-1,TGTGCCAGCAGCGTCCCAGGTGTAAACAATGAGCAGTTCTTC,CASSVPGVNNEQFF
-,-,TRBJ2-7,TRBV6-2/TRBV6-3,TGTGCCAGCAGTTACTCTTATCAGCCGACAAGAAACTTC,CASSYSYQPTRNF
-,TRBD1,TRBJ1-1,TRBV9,TGTGCCAGTGGACAGGGGAACACTGAAGCTTTCTTT,CASGQGNTEAFF
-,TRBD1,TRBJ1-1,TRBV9,TGTGCCAGCAGCTCACAGGGACAGGGGAAGAGAGAAGCTTTCTTT,CASSSQGQGKREAFF
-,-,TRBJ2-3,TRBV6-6,TGTGCCAGCAGTTACTCTGGGCAGAGCCACGGAGATACGCAGTATTTT,CASSYSGQSHGDTQYF
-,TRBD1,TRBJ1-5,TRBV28,TGTGCCAGCAGTTCGGAACAGGGGGCCTATCAGCCCCAGCATTTT,CASSSEQGAYQPQHF
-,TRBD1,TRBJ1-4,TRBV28,TGTGCCAGCAGTCCTACCGGGACAGGGATTAAGGCATCAACTAATGAAAAACTGTTTTTT,CASSPTGTGIKASTNEKLFF
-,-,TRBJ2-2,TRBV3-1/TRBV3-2,TGTGCCAGCAGCTTAAACCGGGTCGGGGAGCTGTTTTTT,CASSLNRVGELFF
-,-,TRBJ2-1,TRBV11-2,TGTGCCAGCAGCCCGGACTCCAGCTCCTACAATGAGCAGTTCTTC,CASSPDSSSYNEQFF
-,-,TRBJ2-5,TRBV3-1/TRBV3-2,TGTGCCAGCAGCCAAGGCTTCGGAGGGCAAGAGACCCAGTACTTC,CASSQGFGGQETQYF
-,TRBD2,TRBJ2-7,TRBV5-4,TGTGCCAGCAGCTTGGGGCTAGCGGACTCCTACGAGCAGTACTTC,CASSLGLADSYEQYF
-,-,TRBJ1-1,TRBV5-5,TGTGCCTCCGGGGGGCAGGGAAGTTCTGAAGCTTTCTTT,CASGGQGSSEAFF
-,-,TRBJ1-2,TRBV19,TGTGCCAGTAGTGCCCGTCCTGGCGGCTACACCTTC,CASSARPGGYTF
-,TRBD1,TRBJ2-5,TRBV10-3,TGTGCCATCAGTGAACGGGACAGGTCGGGGAAAGAGACCCAGTACTTC,CAISERDRSGKETQYF
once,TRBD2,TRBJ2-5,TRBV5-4,TGTGCCAGCAGCCCAAACCTAGCGGGGGAAGAGACCCAGTACTTC,CASSPNLAGEETQYF
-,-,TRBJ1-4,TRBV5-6,TGTGCCAGCAGCTCCCTGAGAGCAACTAATGAAAAACTGTTTTTT,CASSSLRATNEKLFF
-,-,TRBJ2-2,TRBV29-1,TGCAGTCACCGGGACACCAACACCGGGGAGCTGTTTTTT,CSHRDTNTGELFF
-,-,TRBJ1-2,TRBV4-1,TGCGCCAGCAGCCACAGAATCACTCAGGGGAACTATGGCTACACCTTC,CASSHRITQGNYGYTF